This paragraph reports one T cell receptor beta chain. Antigen unknown. TCRdb keeps only in-frame clones here, not all; method: immunoSEQ multiplex PCR. In the table there are 130,000 or so clones, about 90% of which are singletons. The data belong to a study of T cell responses to AZD1222 COVID-19 vaccine. V was trimmed by 4 bases and J by 5 bases, leaving 12 bases between them. Germline CDR1 is ENHRY and CDR2 is SYGVKD. The CDR3 extends over 15 amino acids. General observations from the study: Dominant CD4 TCR responses targeted spike regions 160-218 and 743-854. Donors were largely white British and mainly female; clonal diversity was possibly underestimated. Nearly half of spike-specific TCRs reportedly target variant regions that are unmutated in the B.1.351 and B.1.1.7 variants.

V usage is TRBV10-3 and J usage is TRBJ1-6; possible D gene TRBD1, 5 bases. The source material was peripheral blood, sampled 28 days after the second dose of the MenACWY control vaccine. This sequence originates from an adult who received the MenACWY meningococcal vaccine as a control. The CDR3: CAISGGGMNNSPLHF. Written as DNA, the CDR3 is TGTGCCATCAGTGGGGGCGGTATGAATAATTCACCCCTCCACTTT.